These 25 T cell receptor beta chains originate from one sample sequenced in a study of blood T cells in healthy people across ages. A second 7 to 11 cycle PCR used barcoded and J-beta primers. TCRdb used MiXCR to reprocess the 5' RACE reads, holding one entry per CDR3 protein. Of some 1.1 million distinct CDR3 sequences in the sample, more than 30% were seen once. The sequenced material came from blood. The receptors here all came from a man aged 18 to 30 in good health.

J is TRBJ2-4 and V is TRBV12-3 or TRBV12-4; D remains ambiguous. Between the trimmed V and J ends, which lost 6 bases and 6 bases, there was a span of 15 bases. There are 14 residues in the CDR3. CDR3 DNA sequence: TGTGCCAGCAGGGATACGACTTGGGGAAACATTCAGTACTTC. Its translation is CASRDTTWGNIQYF.

V gene TRBV20-1 combines with J gene TRBJ2-3; perhaps TRBD2 as D (6 bases). CDR1 DFQATT and CDR2 SNEGSKA come from the germline V gene (reference sequence). CDR3 length: 14 residues. V lost 4 bases to trimming and J lost 1 base, with 12 bases between them. CDR3 nucleotide sequence: TGCAGTGCTACTGATGGCGGGGGCACAGATACGCAGTATTTT. The encoded protein is CSATDGGGTDTQYF.

The table lists this clonotype with a few counts. V gene TRBV11-3 combines with J gene TRBJ2-1; 9 bases agree with TRBD1. V shed 2 bases and J 5 bases; nucleotides not matched to a gene: 10. The CDR3 is 17 residues long. Germline V CDR1 and CDR2: SGHNT, YENEEA. The CDR3 DNA sequence: TGTGCCAGCAGCTTAACTCGATGGGGACAGGGTAACAATGAGCAGTTCTTC. This gives the protein CASSLTRWGQGNNEQFF.

This sequence joins TRBV12-3 or TRBV12-4 and TRBJ2-7, with D hard to call. Trimming removed 8 bases at V and 2 bases at J, with 10 bases between. This CDR3 contains 12 residues. The chain's CDR3 is CASAIDTYEQYF. The DNA for the CDR3 is TGTGCCAGCGCAATTGATACCTACGAGCAGTACTTC.

The chain links TRBV12-3 or TRBV12-4 to TRBJ1-2; D might be TRBD1 (5 bases). This CDR3 comprises 12 residues. Trimming left V 3 bases short and J 7 bases short, with 9 bases between. The CDR3 loop is CASSFSGTGYTF. CDR3 sequence (DNA): TGTGCCAGCAGTTTTTCAGGGACTGGCTACACCTTC.

The chain carries TRBV12-3 or TRBV12-4 and TRBJ2-1, with 8 bases identical to TRBD1. The CDR3 consists of 15 residues. After removal of 4 bases from V and 6 bases from J, the junction contained 8 bases not matched to a gene. The CDR3 sequence: CASSSGQENFNEQFF. In nucleotides, the CDR3 is TGTGCCAGCAGTTCGGGACAGGAGAATTTCAATGAGCAGTTCTTC.

The J gene is TRBJ2-5, the V gene TRBV20-1, with D perhaps matching TRBD1 or TRBD2 (6 bases each). This CDR3 has 15 residues. The ends were cut back, 5 bases at V and 11 bases at J, with 27 bases in the middle. CDR1 is DFQATT and CDR2 is SNEGSKA in the germline V gene (reference sequence). In nucleotides, the CDR3 is TGCAGTGCTCGCTACTCCGGGACTTGGGACAATGAGCAGTACTTC. Its protein product is CSARYSGTWDNEQYF.

This clonotype has just a few counts. The rearrangement joins TRBV5-1 to TRBJ2-1, with 10 bases matching TRBD1. The junction had 4 bases not matched to a gene; V was cut back by 0 bases and J by 10 bases. CDR3 length: 14 amino acids. From germline, CDR1 is SGHRS and CDR2 YFSETQ. This chain's CDR3 is CASSLGDRGKEQFF. The CDR3 bases are TGCGCCAGCAGCTTGGGGGACAGGGGTAAAGAGCAGTTCTTC.

The genes are TRBV4-3 and TRBJ2-3; D uncertain. V dropped 0 bases and J dropped 3 bases, with 16 bases sitting between them. Germline V gene sequence: CDR1 LGHNA, CDR2 YSLEER. The length of the CDR3 is 17 residues. The CDR3 DNA reads TGCGCCAGCAGCCAAGAGGTGGCAGCGCTAGGGACAGATACGCAGTATTTT. Its protein product is CASSQEVAALGTDTQYF.

The table lists this clonotype with a few counts. J is TRBJ1-1 and V is TRBV12-3 or TRBV12-4, with D possibly TRBD1 on 6 matching bases. Trimming took 5 bases from V and 3 from J, leaving 19 bases between them. This CDR3 has 16 amino acids. The DNA for the CDR3 is TGTGCCAGCAGTCCGGACTTGGGGGGCACGCACACTGAAGCTTTCTTT. Amino acids: CASSPDLGGTHTEAFF.

This chain links TRBV10-3 with TRBJ2-3; no clear D gene. Trimming removed 4 bases at V and 2 bases at J, with 16 bases between. This CDR3 contains 16 residues. Germline lookup yields CDR1 ENHRY and CDR2 SYGVKD. This CDR3 is CAISVSISPVTDTQYF. CDR3 DNA: TGTGCCATCAGTGTGTCGATTTCCCCCGTCACAGATACGCAGTATTTT.

This clonotype was detected only a few times. CDR3 in amino acids: CSASFMALAGDQETQYF. The CDR3 DNA sequence: TGCAGTGCTAGTTTTATGGCGCTAGCGGGGGACCAAGAGACCCAGTACTTC. The J gene is TRBJ2-5, the V gene TRBV20-1, with 10 positions matching TRBD2. The V gene end was trimmed by 3 bases and the J gene end by 0 bases; junction bases not matched to a gene: 10. This CDR3 has 17 residues. Germline CDR1 is DFQATT and CDR2 is SNEGSKA (reference sequence).

As concerns this clonotype: A read error may explain this, as a much larger clone is one base away. This chain joins TRBV18 and TRBJ1-5; perhaps TRBD1 as D (6 bases). Trimming stripped 5 bases from V and 6 bases from J, with 17 bases between. Germline CDR1 is KGHSH and CDR2 is LQKENI. The CDR3 contains 15 residues. This CDR3 is CASSGSWGPSQPQHF. CDR3 nucleotides: TGTGCCAGCTCAGGTAGTTGGGGGCCGAGTCAGCCCCAGCATTTT.

The rearrangement links TRBV4-3 to TRBJ1-6; the D is unclear. The CDR3 is made up of 15 amino acids. The V end lost 1 base, the J end lost 8 bases, and 12 bases lay between the germline ends. Looked up from germline, CDR1 is LGHNA and CDR2 is YSLEER. The CDR3 is CASSQVTSGDSPLHF. The DNA of the CDR3 is TGCGCCAGCAGCCAAGTAACCTCTGGGGATTCACCCCTCCACTTT.

The V and J genes are TRBV6-2 or TRBV6-3 and TRBJ2-7, with 8 bases identical to TRBD1. CDR3 length: 16 amino acids. CDR1 and CDR2 from the germline V gene are MNHEY and SVGEGT. J lost 4 bases, V lost 5 bases, and 13 bases had no gene match. The CDR3 nucleotides read TGTGCCAGCAGTGATGGACAGGGAGTGTTTTTGTACGAGCAGTACTTC. This codes for CASSDGQGVFLYEQYF.

In this sample, this clonotype turned up a few times. V gene TRBV20-1 combines with J gene TRBJ1-5, with D hard to call. This CDR3 is built from 15 residues. V lost 0 bases, J lost 3 bases, and 12 bases lay in between. The germline CDR1 and CDR2 sequences are DFQATT and SNEGSKA (reference sequence). The chain's CDR3 is CSARDRVDYNQPQHF. CDR3 DNA sequence: TGCAGTGCTAGAGATCGGGTGGATTACAATCAGCCCCAGCATTTT.

This clonotype was seen just once. The CDR3 DNA is TGCGCCAGCAGCCAAGTATTAGGGGCCAGCAATCAGCCCCAGCATTTT. As protein: CASSQVLGASNQPQHF. The V call is TRBV4-3, the J call TRBJ1-5; D is possibly TRBD1 (5 bases). Between the trimmed V and J ends, which lost 1 base and 1 base, there was a span of 11 bases. This CDR3 is 16 amino acids long. In germline, CDR1 is LGHNA, CDR2 YSLEER.

The gene calls are TRBV27 and TRBJ1-4; D gene ambiguous. The CDR3 sequence is 11 residues long. V was cut by 11 bases and J by 8 bases, with 12 bases left in between. Germline CDR1 MNHEY, CDR2 SMNVEV (reference sequence). The CDR3, as DNA: TGTGCCTCCGGCCTAGGAGAAAAACTGTTTTTT. It yields the protein CASGLGEKLFF.

The J gene is TRBJ1-2, the V gene TRBV6-5; D might be TRBD1 (5 bases). This CDR3 region has 14 residues. V was pared by 6 bases and J by 1 base, with 12 bases between. Germline lookup yields CDR1 MNHEY and CDR2 SVGAGI. The CDR3 loop reads CASRLGRRNYGYTF. Written as DNA, the CDR3 is TGTGCCAGCAGGCTGGGACGGCGTAACTATGGCTACACCTTC.

The genes are TRBV2 and TRBJ1-5, with D tentatively TRBD1 (5 bases). The CDR3 is 14 amino acids. V lost 4 bases and J 1 base, leaving 8 bases between the germline ends. The germline V gene has CDR1 SNHLY and CDR2 FYNNEI. The CDR3 nucleotides are TGTGCCAGCAGTGTCTGGGACAGCAATCAGCCCCAGCATTTT. It codes for CASSVWDSNQPQHF.

The rearrangement uses TRBV20-1 and TRBJ1-1; TRBD1 agrees at 8 bases. Germline CDR1 and CDR2: DFQATT and SNEGSKA (reference sequence). CDR3 length equals 14 residues. The trim removed 8 bases at V and 7 bases at J, leaving 15 bases unmatched. CDR3 in amino acids: CSLGQGARGIEAFF. The DNA for the CDR3 is TGCAGTCTGGGGCAGGGGGCGCGAGGCATTGAAGCTTTCTTT.

This clonotype was seen at least ten times. V usage is TRBV15 and J usage is TRBJ2-7; no reliable D call. Trimming cost V 0 bases and J 7 bases, with 19 bases left between them. Per germline, CDR1 LNHNV and CDR2 YYDKDF (reference sequence). This CDR3 region has 16 residues. The CDR3 DNA reads as TGTGCCACCAGCAGAGAAAACCGAACAAGATACAATGAGCAGTACTTC. This gives the protein CATSRENRTRYNEQYF. The full variable domain, with the rest looked up from reference TRBV15 and TRBJ2-7, is DAMVIQNPRYQVTQFGKPVTLSCSQTLNHNVMYWYQQKSSQAPKLLFHYYDKDFNNEADTPDNFQSRRPNTSFCFLDIRSPGLGDTAMYLCATSRENRTRYNEQYFGPGTRLTVT.

This chain joins TRBV7-8 and TRBJ1-5; D remains ambiguous. CDR3 length equals 16 residues. Germline CDR1 and CDR2: SGHVS and FQNEAQ. Trimming left V 2 bases short and J 0 bases short, with 11 bases between. In DNA, the CDR3 is TGTGCCAGCAGCTTACCTCACAGAGATAGCAATCAGCCCCAGCATTTT. It is translated as CASSLPHRDSNQPQHF.

This clonotype was observed a handful of times. V and J are TRBV12-3 or TRBV12-4 and TRBJ2-3; the D is unclear. Trimming shortened V by 3 bases and J by 2 bases, and 12 bases separated the two germline ends. The length of the CDR3 is 15 residues. Here the CDR3 DNA reads TGTGCCAGCAGTTTCCGCTCTCCTGTCACAGATACGCAGTATTTT. Residues: CASSFRSPVTDTQYF.

The V gene is TRBV4-3, the J gene TRBJ2-2, with D unclear. CDR3 length: 12 amino acids. CDR1 LGHNA and CDR2 YSLEER come from the germline V gene. V dropped 4 bases and J dropped 7 bases, with 7 bases sitting between them. Written as DNA, the CDR3 is TGCGCCAGCAGCCGATACCGCGGGGAGCTGTTTTTT. This codes for CASSRYRGELFF.